These 2 T cell receptor beta chains originate from one sample sequenced in a study of control samples from healthy donors and cancer patients (TCRdb year 2020). The library relied on the immunoSEQ multiplex PCR assay. TCRdb carries this immuneACCESS record with in-frame sequences only. Its versions omit some clonotypes, under half of them owing to an unresolved V gene in the studies checked, with the rest unexplained. In all, the sample holds roughly 84,000 clones, and around 91% of those were seen once. Approximately 7.2% of the sample is taken by the ten largest. Sequenced input: blood. All receptors come from a man aged 45-65 years in good health.

The J gene is TRBJ2-7, the V gene TRBV2; 14 bases are a match to TRBD2. V shed 6 bases, J shed 1 base, and the junction held 5 bases outside the gene matches. In germline, CDR1 is SNHLY, CDR2 FYNNEI. CDR3 length: 16 residues. The CDR3 loop reads CASRGTSGGLSYEQYF. The DNA for the CDR3 is TGTGCCAGCAGGGGGACTAGCGGGGGCCTTTCCTACGAGCAGTACTTC.

This chain connects TRBV4-2 to TRBJ1-3, with D possibly being TRBD1 (6 bases). The V and J ends lost 5 bases and 0 bases respectively, with 11 bases between them. The germline gives CDR1 LGHNA, CDR2 YNFKEQ. The CDR3 loop spans 15 amino acids. In DNA form, the CDR3 reads TGTGCCAGCAGCGCTGACAGGCTCTCTGGAAACACCATATATTTT. It translates to CASSADRLSGNTIYF.